A selection of T cell receptor beta chains follows, all from one sample in a study of STAT5B mutations in CD4+ large granular lymphocyte leukemia. The method was immunoSEQ multiplex PCR; TCRdb's version includes in-frame clones alone and lacks a portion of them. The sample includes about 23,000 clones, approximately 81% of them seen just once. The sample comprised CD4+ T cells from blood buffy coats. All receptors derive from a human donor in good health. Both conserved end residues are part of each CDR3. A D gene is named only where the DNA matches it firmly. For some rows the clone size is stated as once, few or many, or as a class when expanded; others skip it.

TRBJ2-7	TRBV7-9	TRBD2	-	TGTGCCAGCAGCTTCGTAGGGTCTAGCGGCTTGGGAGAGCAGTACTTC	CASSFVGSSGLGEQYF
TRBJ2-4	TRBV18	-	-	TGTGCCAGCTCATCCATCCGTAGTGGGGGGCAAAACATTCAGTACTTC	CASSSIRSGGQNIQYF
TRBJ2-2	TRBV10-3	-	once	TGTGCCATCAAGGACCAATCGAACACCGGGGAGCTGTTTTTT	CAIKDQSNTGELFF
TRBJ1-1	TRBV29-1	TRBD1	-	TGCAGCGCCGCAGGGACAGGGGCCACTGGAGCTTTCTTT	CSAAGTGATGAFF
TRBJ2-7	TRBV9	TRBD2	-	TGTGCCAGCAGCGTAGGCCTAGCGGGATCTACCTACGAGCAGTACTTC	CASSVGLAGSTYEQYF
TRBJ1-5	TRBV27	-	-	TGTGCCAGCAGTTTAGAATCGATCCCCGGCAATCAGCCCCAGCATTTT	CASSLESIPGNQPQHF
TRBJ2-2	TRBV6-5	-	-	TGTGCCAGCAGTCGACAGAGAACGAACACCGGGGAGCTGTTTTTT	CASSRQRTNTGELFF
TRBJ2-5	TRBV7-9	TRBD2	-	TGTGCCAGCAGTCCTAGCGGGAGTGGGGAGACCCAGTACTTC	CASSPSGSGETQYF
TRBJ2-3	TRBV18	-	-	TGTGCCAGCTCAGAGACTTACTTCCATACGCAGTATTTT	CASSETYFHTQYF
TRBJ1-3	TRBV29-1	TRBD1	once	TGCAGCGTTGGGACAGGGGTGGCTGGAAACACCATATATTTT	CSVGTGVAGNTIYF
TRBJ2-7	TRBV6-5	-	-	TGTGCCAGCAGTTACTCGGTGGGAGTGGTTGGTGAGCAGTACTTC	CASSYSVGVVGEQYF
TRBJ1-2	TRBV27	TRBD1	-	TGTGCCAGCAGTTTATTTTCCCGGGACAGATCTTATGGCTACACCTTC	CASSLFSRDRSYGYTF
TRBJ1-1	TRBV6-1	-	-	TGTGCCAGCAGTGAAAAATATGGGAGGGACACTGAAGCTTTCTTT	CASSEKYGRDTEAFF
TRBJ2-7	TRBV11-3	TRBD2	-	TGTGCCAGCAGCCCGGGGCTTAGGGGGACTAGCGGGAGTCTCGACGAGCAGTACTTC	CASSPGLRGTSGSLDEQYF
TRBJ2-2	TRBV30	TRBD1	-	TGTGCCTCCCTTGAGAGGGGGCTGAAGACCGGGGAGCTGTTTTTT	CASLERGLKTGELFF
TRBJ2-1	TRBV19	TRBD1	once	TGTGCCAGTAGTAGGGGACAGGGGCTTTACAATGAGCAGTTCTTC	CASSRGQGLYNEQFF
TRBJ2-7	TRBV11-3	-	-	TGTGCCAGCAGCTCCATAGAAGGCTACGAGCAGTACTTC	CASSSIEGYEQYF
TRBJ2-5	TRBV6-1	-	-	TGTGCCAGCGGGTACCACACGTTTCTCCAAGAGACCCAGTACTTC	CASGYHTFLQETQYF